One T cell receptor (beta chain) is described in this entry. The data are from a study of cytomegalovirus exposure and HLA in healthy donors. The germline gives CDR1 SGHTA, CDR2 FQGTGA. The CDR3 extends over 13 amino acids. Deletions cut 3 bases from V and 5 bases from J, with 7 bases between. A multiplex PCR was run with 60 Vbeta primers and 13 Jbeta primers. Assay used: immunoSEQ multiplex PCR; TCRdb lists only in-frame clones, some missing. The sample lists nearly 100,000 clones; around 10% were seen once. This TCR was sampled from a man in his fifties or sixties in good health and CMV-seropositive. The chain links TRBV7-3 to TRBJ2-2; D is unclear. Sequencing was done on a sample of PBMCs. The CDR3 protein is CASSLQVTGELFF. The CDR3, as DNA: TGTGCCAGCAGCTTGCAGGTGACCGGGGAGCTGTTTTTT.